Included here is one T cell receptor beta chain sequence, with context. The data belong to a study of blood T cell repertoires in COVID-19. The data were produced by immunoSEQ multiplex PCR, yet TCRdb's version contains in-frame clones alone and is incomplete. The profile covers more than 300,000 clones, with more than 75% appearing a single time and 1.2% taken by the ten largest. This CDR3 contains 16 residues. V lost 1 base to trimming and J lost 4 bases, with 16 bases between them. Germline CDR1 reads LGHNT; CDR2 reads FRNRAP. Sequencing was performed on PBMCs or T cells enriched from blood (not recorded which). The V call is TRBV12-5, the J call TRBJ1-1, with D perhaps matching TRBD1 (5 bases). The receptor was derived from a woman under 30 who had recovered from COVID-19. CDR3 residues: CASGLGPSGGGTEAFF. The CDR3 DNA follows: TGTGCTAGTGGTTTGGGCCCCTCGGGGGGTGGCACTGAAGCTTTCTTT.